This entry is about one TCR beta chain. The data derive from a study of blood T cell repertoires in COVID-19. As for the study in general: Samples representing acute and convalescent COVID-19 were sourced from the United States, Italy and Spain. Nucleic acid was either cDNA or gDNA, and it came from T cells, B-cell-depleted T cells, or PBMCs.

In the original analysis: Reference gene primers were amplified, and this amplification served to estimate nucleated cell counts. Profiled with immunoSEQ multiplex PCR; TCRdb holds only in-frame clones, not every one. The DNA was the basis for D and trimming; V, J and clone size are from that table. The table lists 110,000 or so clones, more than 60% of them singletons. Germline loops: CDR1 SEHNR, CDR2 FQNEAQ (reference sequence). There are 14 residues in the CDR3. Deletions cut 1 base from V and 1 base from J, with 7 bases between. This sequence joins TRBV7-9 and TRBJ1-1; D call uncertain. What was sequenced was peripheral blood. This receptor was identified in a man aged 50 to 59 with acute or convalescent COVID-19. The DNA of the CDR3 is TGTGCCAGCAGCTTAGGTCCCGGGAACACTGAAGCTTTCTTT. Translating it yields CASSLGPGNTEAFF.